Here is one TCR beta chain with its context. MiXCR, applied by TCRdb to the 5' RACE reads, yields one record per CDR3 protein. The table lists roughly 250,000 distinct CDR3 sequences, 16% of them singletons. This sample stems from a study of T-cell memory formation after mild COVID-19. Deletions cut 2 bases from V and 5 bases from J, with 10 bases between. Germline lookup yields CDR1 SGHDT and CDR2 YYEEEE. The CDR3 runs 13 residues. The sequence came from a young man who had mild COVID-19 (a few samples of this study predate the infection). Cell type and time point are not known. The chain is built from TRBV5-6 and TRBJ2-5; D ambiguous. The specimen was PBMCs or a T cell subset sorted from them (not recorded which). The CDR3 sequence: CASSFLDRETQYF. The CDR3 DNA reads TGTGCCAGCAGCTTCCTAGATAGGGAGACCCAGTACTTC.